This T cell receptor (beta chain) was retrieved from a study of blood T cells in healthy people across ages (dated by TCRdb to about 2015). In the study overall: In model experiments, template switching captured roughly one uniquely barcoded TCR beta cDNA molecule for every two T cells. The donors were split into four age groups: young (average about 16 years), middle-aged (about 40), aged (roughly 68) and long-lived (about 74). To avoid experimental bias, donors of different ages were randomly spread across the sequencing lanes. The study analyzed two additional independent replicas of 1 million unique cDNA reads from the same blood draw for two donors, one aged 18 to 30 and one aged 80 or older. To track age-related changes in TCR beta repertoire diversity, the study relied on deep sequencing normalized with unique cDNA molecular identifiers. The study at large found these results: Bulk unsorted PBMC profiling prevented conclusive comparison of naive and antigen-experienced compartments. As age increased, observed TCR beta diversity per million T cells dropped in a roughly linear way, and a significant reduction was already evident by age about 40. Observed TCR beta diversity correlated strongly with the percentage of naive T cells measured by flow cytometry. Estimates of total diversity based on one million sequenced T cells were regarded as lower bounds and as underestimates. The long-lived group showed more naive CD4+ T cells, fewer expanded clones and increased TCR diversity than the aged group, suggesting age selection. Because donor CMV infection status was unknown, age-related changes in expanded clonotypes were potentially confounded.

Libraries were prepared through 5' RACE. TCRdb records Illumina HiSeq 2500 as the sequencer. The second PCR ran for roughly 7 to 11 cycles and used a J-beta primer mix along with a sample-barcoded 5' primer. A unique molecular identifier was introduced onto each TCR beta cDNA molecule by a template-switch 5' adaptor carrying 12 random nucleotides. Each sample yielded at least 2.5 million CDR3-containing paired-end reads. The Mint cDNA synthesis kit, primed by a TRBC-specific oligonucleotide, was used to synthesize first-strand cDNA from all RNA. All cDNA was treated with uracil-DNA glycosylase and then went through a first 18-cycle PCR with the universal primers M1SS and BC2_uni_R. Per the authors' processing: Normalization of each sample was performed by random selection of 1 million high-quality reads, each carrying a distinct molecular identifier. Instead of being binned into consensus sequences, reads that shared molecular identifiers were thrown out. CDR3 identification, clonotype clustering and error correction used MiTCR with a Q25 quality threshold and the strictest error-elimination algorithm. A nonparametric unseen species model with Euler transformation was used to estimate lower-bound total TCR beta diversity. Clones were called with MiXCR by TCRdb after fastp trimmed the public reads at Q25, and only in-frame beta chains were retained. Rows with a matching CDR3 protein are joined into one entry that keeps the most common DNA and genes. The V and J calls were determined by TCRdb, not by the authors. The sample includes 950,000 to 1,200,000 distinct CDR3 sequences, with 35% to 40% observed a single time. Roughly 13% of the sample goes to the ten largest clones.

Note on this clonotype: Its antigen has not been determined. A junction end diverges from the germline sequence, so it may reflect a read error.

The roughly 39 donors, aged about 6 to 100 years, were systemically healthy Caucasian individuals from Russia. Ten milliliters of peripheral blood were drawn from each donor into EDTA-treated Vacutainer tubes. Ficoll-Paque density-gradient centrifugation was used to isolate PBMCs, with at least 7 million per sample. Trizol reagent was used to extract total RNA from PBMCs, with at least 5.5 micrograms per sample. Naive CD45RAhigh/CD27high T cell percentages were measured by flow cytometry on a PBMC aliquot from every donor. The CDR3 numbers 15 residues from cysteine through phenylalanine. Solely the CDR3 DNA is kept, with 45 bases framed from the first base. For CDR1 and CDR2, the germline V gene lists SGHTA and FQGNSA.

This receptor was identified in a man aged 18 to 30 in good health. The material sequenced was blood. The rearranged chain carries TRBV7-2 and TRBJ2-4; the D region possibly corresponds to TRBD2 (6 bases align). The J call is uncertain, as TRBJ2-5 better fits the DNA end. This receptor has the CDR3 CASSLDGGSQKTQYF. DNA sequence: TGTGCCAGCAGTTTGGATGGGGGGAGCCAAAAGACCCAGTACTTC.